These 26 T cell receptor beta chains came from one sample sequenced in a study of cytomegalovirus exposure and HLA in healthy donors. The PCR had 60 Vbeta and 13 Jbeta primers. Sequencing used immunoSEQ multiplex PCR; TCRdb keeps in-frame clones, though not all of them. The sample contains approximately 180,000 clones, about 80% of which appear only once. Sequenced: PBMCs. The receptor set was obtained from a woman in her 30s in good health and CMV-seropositive.

The V call is TRBV7-8, the J call TRBJ2-2; 8 nucleotides match TRBD1. The CDR3 has 14 amino acids. Germline lookup yields CDR1 SGHVS and CDR2 FQNEAQ. Trimming at V came to 0 bases and at J to 7 bases, leaving 1 base not matched to a gene. The DNA of the CDR3 is TGTGCCAGCAGCTTAGCCGGACAGGGCGGGGAGCTGTTTTTT. Protein sequence: CASSLAGQGGELFF.

The chain uses TRBV4-2 and TRBJ2-1; the D gene is possibly TRBD2 (6 bases). The germline V and J ends were trimmed by 0 bases and 2 bases, with 14 bases remaining between them. Germline values: CDR1 LGHNA, CDR2 YNFKEQ. The CDR3 length is 17 residues. For the CDR3, the DNA is TGTGCCAGCAGCCAAGATGACTGGGGGGTAGCCTACAATGAGCAGTTCTTC. This translates into CASSQDDWGVAYNEQFF.

This chain links TRBV2 with TRBJ1-5; 7 positions agree with TRBD1. Trimming removed 6 bases from V and 0 bases from J; junction bases left unmatched: 2. The CDR3 contains 14 residues. Germline-derived CDR1 and CDR2 are SNHLY and FYNNEI. The CDR3 region has the DNA TGTGCCAGCAGGGGACAGTATAGCAATCAGCCCCAGCATTTT. It codes for CASRGQYSNQPQHF.

V and J are TRBV19 and TRBJ2-5; TRBD2 matches at 7 bases. V lost 3 bases and J lost 5; bases outside the gene matches: 6. Germline V lookup: CDR1 LNHDA, CDR2 SQIVND (reference sequence). This CDR3 comprises 14 residues. CDR3 sequence reads: CASSMSTGGETQYF. In nucleotides, the CDR3 is TGTGCCAGTAGTATGTCGACGGGGGGTGAGACCCAGTACTTC.

The chain carries TRBV7-9 and TRBJ2-7; D uncertain. This CDR3 comprises 15 residues. Germline CDR1 reads SEHNR; CDR2 reads FQNEAQ (reference sequence). V was pared by 1 base and J by 5 bases, with 15 bases between. CDR3 DNA: TGTGCCAGCAGCTTAGAATGGGTGGAACTAAACGAGCAGTACTTC. Its translation is CASSLEWVELNEQYF.

The V call is TRBV27, the J call TRBJ2-3; 11 bases are shared with TRBD2. V trimming: 2 bases; J trimming: 6 bases; junction bases outside the gene matches: 13. This CDR3 has 18 residues. Per germline, CDR1 MNHEY and CDR2 SMNVEV (reference sequence). The CDR3 sequence: CASSLRGLAAVGGDTQYF. The CDR3, as DNA: TGTGCCAGCAGTTTAAGGGGACTAGCGGCAGTCGGCGGGGATACGCAGTATTTT.

V usage is TRBV2 and J usage is TRBJ1-5, with 10 bases fitting TRBD1. The V and J ends lost 0 bases and 6 bases, in that order; junction bases with no gene match: 14. The CDR3 loop spans 19 amino acids. The germline CDR1 and CDR2 sequences are SNHLY and FYNNEI. The CDR3 nucleotides are TGTGCCAGCAGTGAAGCGCTTCAACGGGGGACAGGGGTTAGTCAGCCCCAGCATTTT. This sequence encodes CASSEALQRGTGVSQPQHF.

V is TRBV11-2 and J is TRBJ1-5, with D unclear. CDR1 SGHAT and CDR2 FQNNGV come from the germline V gene. Trimming shortened V by 1 base and J by 3 bases, and 16 bases separated the two germline ends. The CDR3 consists of 17 residues. The CDR3 is CASSLVGNLRTNQPQHF. In nucleotides, the CDR3 is TGTGCCAGCAGCTTAGTGGGCAACCTAAGAACCAATCAGCCCCAGCATTTT.

This clone was counted a single time. V usage is TRBV7-2 and J usage is TRBJ1-2; D unresolved. The CDR3 is 14 residues long. V gave up 0 bases and J gave up 4 bases, with 9 bases separating them. Germline V lookup: CDR1 SGHTA, CDR2 FQGNSA. CDR3 in amino acids: CASSLAGRGYGYTF. The CDR3, as DNA: TGTGCCAGCAGCTTAGCCGGGAGAGGCTATGGCTACACCTTC.

The gene calls are TRBV7-9 and TRBJ2-6; 8 bases align to TRBD1. V lost 1 base, J lost 2 bases, and 1 base stayed unmatched. The germline gives CDR1 SEHNR, CDR2 FQNEAQ (reference sequence). There are 16 residues in the CDR3. This chain's CDR3 is CASSLVTGAGANVLTF. CDR3 coding DNA: TGTGCCAGCAGCTTAGTGACAGGGGCTGGGGCCAACGTCCTGACTTTC.

J is TRBJ1-1 and V is TRBV5-4, with TRBD1 matching over 7 bases. The CDR3 has 14 amino acids. Germline CDR1 and CDR2: SGHNT and YYREEE (reference sequence). The trim removed 4 bases at V and 0 bases at J, leaving 3 bases unmatched. DNA for the CDR3: TGTGCCAGCAGCAGGGACAGCATGAACACTGAAGCTTTCTTT. As protein: CASSRDSMNTEAFF.

This chain joins TRBV2 and TRBJ2-5; 8 bases match TRBD1. V lost 8 bases, J lost 3 bases, and 5 bases stayed unmatched. Germline CDR1 is SNHLY and CDR2 is FYNNEI. This CDR3 has 13 amino acids. DNA for the CDR3: TGTGCCAGCCGGGCAGGGGGCGAAGAGACCCAGTACTTC. The encoded protein is CASRAGGEETQYF.

The rearrangement links TRBV5-6 to TRBJ2-7; D gene unclear. CDR1 and CDR2 from the germline V gene are SGHDT and YYEEEE. V gave up 2 bases and J gave up 0 bases, with 12 bases separating them. The CDR3 runs 15 residues. The CDR3 bases are TGTGCCAGCAGCTTTTCTTTTTTCAGCTCCTACGAGCAGTACTTC. It specifies CASSFSFFSSYEQYF.

The chain has TRBV28 and TRBJ1-5, with TRBD1 matching 8 bases. V was pared by 2 bases and J by 6 bases, with 3 bases of the junction left unmatched. Germline values: CDR1 MDHEN, CDR2 SYDVKM. The CDR3 is made up of 14 amino acids. The CDR3 DNA reads TGTGCCAGCAGTTTACCGGACAGGGCTCAGCCCCAGCATTTT. Translation: CASSLPDRAQPQHF.

Of note for this clone: The same CDR3 arises from other DNA sequences in this sample as well. The chain is built from TRBV6-5 and TRBJ2-7, with D perhaps TRBD1 (6 bases). Per germline, CDR1 MNHEY and CDR2 SVGAGI. V lost 6 bases and J lost 3, with 9 bases in between. The CDR3 runs to 12 residues. This CDR3 reads CASSPRGYEQYF. The CDR3 nucleotides read TGTGCCAGCAGCCCCAGGGGCTACGAGCAGTACTTC.

The chain combines TRBV27 with TRBJ2-5, with TRBD1 identical over 7 bases. The germline CDR1 and CDR2 sequences are MNHEY and SMNVEV (reference sequence). The V and J ends lost 5 bases and 4 bases, in that order; junction bases with no gene match: 10. The CDR3 sequence is 15 residues long. CDR3 nucleotides: TGTGCCAGCAGTCCGTACCAGGGGGTAAGAGAGACCCAGTACTTC. Its protein product is CASSPYQGVRETQYF.

This clone showed up just once. The chain uses TRBV12-5 and TRBJ2-3; tentatively, D is TRBD1 (5 bases). The CDR3 loop spans 11 amino acids. V gave up 6 bases and J gave up 4 bases, with 5 bases separating them. Per germline, CDR1 LGHNT and CDR2 FRNRAP. CDR3 loop: CASGGADTQYF. The CDR3 region has the DNA TGTGCTAGTGGAGGGGCAGATACGCAGTATTTT.

The genes are TRBV27 and TRBJ1-5; tentative D call: TRBD1 (6 bases). CDR3 length: 15 amino acids. The germline V and J ends were trimmed by 3 bases and 3 bases, with 12 bases remaining between them. Germline V gene sequence: CDR1 MNHEY, CDR2 SMNVEV (reference sequence). In DNA, the CDR3 is TGTGCCAGCAGTTTGGAATACAGGGTCAATCAGCCCCAGCATTTT. Translating gives CASSLEYRVNQPQHF.

This chain joins TRBV14 and TRBJ2-7; tentative D call: TRBD1 (5 bases). There are 13 residues in the CDR3. The germline CDR1 and CDR2 sequences are SGHDN and FVKESK. Trimming shortened V by 1 base and J by 5 bases, and 9 bases separated the two germline ends. The CDR3 DNA reads as TGTGCCAGCAGCCAAGTGCAGGGTCACGAGCAGTACTTC. It encodes CASSQVQGHEQYF. Combining the CDR3 with reference TRBV14 and TRBJ2-7 gives the whole variable domain EAGVTQFPSHSVIEKGQTVTLRCDPISGHDNLYWYRRVMGKEIKFLLHFVKESKQDESGMPNNRFLAERTGGTYSTLKVQPAELEDSGVYFCASSQVQGHEQYFGPGTRLTVT.

V is TRBV28 and J is TRBJ2-3; D is perhaps TRBD2 (7 bases). Trimming left V 4 bases short and J 2 bases short, with 22 bases between. This CDR3 has 18 amino acids. From germline, CDR1 is MDHEN and CDR2 SYDVKM. In nucleotides, the CDR3 is TGTGCCAGCAGTTCAGGTGGGGGGGGGCGGGGGCTCACAGATACGCAGTATTTT. It encodes CASSSGGGGRGLTDTQYF.

This chain connects TRBV7-9 to TRBJ2-3; possibly TRBD2 for D (6 bases). Trimming removed 5 bases at V and 6 bases at J, with 18 bases between. This CDR3 spans 15 amino acids. The germline V gene has CDR1 SEHNR and CDR2 FQNEAQ (reference sequence). CDR3 sequence: CASSPTSGVSDTQYF. Written as DNA, the CDR3 is TGTGCCAGCAGCCCAACCTCGGGGGTTTCGGATACGCAGTATTTT. The whole variable domain, remainder taken from reference TRBV7-9 and TRBJ2-3, is DTGVSQNPRHKITKRGQNVTFRCDPISEHNRLYWYRQTLGQGPEFLTYFQNEAQLEKSRLLSDRFSAERPKGSFSTLEIQRTEQGDSAMYLCASSPTSGVSDTQYFGPGTRLTVL.

This chain joins TRBV6-7 and TRBJ1-5, with 8 bases identical to TRBD1. TRBV6-7 is annotated as an ORF whose role is uncertain. This CDR3 has 16 residues. V lost 5 bases to trimming and J lost 6 bases; unmatched junction nucleotides: 12. Here the CDR3 reads CASSLLDRGGGQPQHF. The CDR3 DNA reads as TGTGCCAGCAGTCTTTTAGACAGGGGAGGGGGTCAGCCCCAGCATTTT.

This clone showed up just a few times. The chain employs TRBV18 and TRBJ2-7, with D maybe TRBD1 (5 bases). V was clipped by 2 bases and J by 2 bases, with 10 bases between them. Germline CDR1 is KGHSH and CDR2 is LQKENI. The CDR3 contains 14 residues. CDR3 sequence: CASSPGASTYEQYF. CDR3 coding DNA: TGTGCCAGCTCACCAGGGGCCAGTACCTACGAGCAGTACTTC.

This chain uses TRBV30 with TRBJ2-7; 9 bases are shared with TRBD1. The CDR3 loop spans 14 amino acids. The germline V gene has CDR1 GTSNPN and CDR2 SVGIG (reference sequence). V lost 3 bases, J lost 7 bases, and 10 bases stayed unmatched. The CDR3 here is CAWRPRDRVLEQYF. CDR3 sequence (DNA): TGTGCCTGGAGACCTCGGGACAGGGTGTTGGAGCAGTACTTC. Full variable domain (outside the CDR3, taken from reference TRBV30 and TRBJ2-7): SQTIHQWPATLVQPVGSPLSLECTVEGTSNPNLYWYRQAAGRGLQLLFYSVGIGQISSEVPQNLSASRPQDRQFILSSKKLLLSDSGFYLCAWRPRDRVLEQYFGPGTRLTVT.

The chain employs TRBV18 and TRBJ1-3; 9 bases are a match to TRBD1. The trim removed 2 bases at V and 4 bases at J, leaving 6 bases unmatched. The CDR3 consists of 16 residues. The germline V gene has CDR1 KGHSH and CDR2 LQKENI. CDR3 DNA: TGTGCCAGCTCACCAGTCACAGGGGGCCCCGGAAACACCATATATTTT. It translates to CASSPVTGGPGNTIYF.

The rearrangement links TRBV27 to TRBJ1-1; D perhaps matches TRBD1 (5 bases). This CDR3 comprises 16 residues. V lost 5 bases to trimming and J lost 1 base, with 17 bases between them. CDR1 and CDR2 (germline): MNHEY, SMNVEV (reference sequence). In DNA form, the CDR3 reads TGTGCCAGCAGTCCCAACCCCTGGGACTCGAACACTGAAGCTTTCTTT. As protein: CASSPNPWDSNTEAFF.